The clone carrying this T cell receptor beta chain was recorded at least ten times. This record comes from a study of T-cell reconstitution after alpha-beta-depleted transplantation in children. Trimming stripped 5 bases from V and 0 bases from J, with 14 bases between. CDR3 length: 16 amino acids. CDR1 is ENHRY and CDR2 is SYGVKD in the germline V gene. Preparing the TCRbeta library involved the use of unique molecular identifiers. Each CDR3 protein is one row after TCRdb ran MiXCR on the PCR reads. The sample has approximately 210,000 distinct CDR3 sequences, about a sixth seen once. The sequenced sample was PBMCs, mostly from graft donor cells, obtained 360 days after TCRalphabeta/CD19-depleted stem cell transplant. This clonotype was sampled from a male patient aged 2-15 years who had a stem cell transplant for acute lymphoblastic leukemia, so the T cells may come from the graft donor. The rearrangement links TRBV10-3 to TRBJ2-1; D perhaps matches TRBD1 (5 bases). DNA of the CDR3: TGTGCCATCAGTCCCCAGGGCGGAAGCTCCTACAATGAGCAGTTCTTC. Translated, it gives CAISPQGGSSYNEQFF.